The T cell receptor beta chain under discussion was sequenced for a study of CD8+ T cells in alopecia areata. Noted treatment: oral pan-JAK inhibitor, 5-10 mg twice daily. It was cDNA, reverse transcribed from extracted RNA, that served as the sequencing template. Here immunoSEQ multiplex PCR was the method, and the copy in TCRdb shows in-frame clones only, minus some. The profile shows 90,000 to 120,000 clones, around 84% of them singletons. Germline lookup yields CDR1 SGHVS and CDR2 FNYEAQ. The V and J ends lost 5 bases and 0 bases respectively, with 11 bases between them. The CDR3 covers 16 residues.

This clonotype was sampled from a human donor with alopecia areata. The J gene is TRBJ1-6, the V gene TRBV7-6; D perhaps matches TRBD1 (6 bases). Sample: CD8+ T cells sorted from blood, taken at week 24, from a patient treated with tofacitinib. CDR3 nucleotides: TGTGCCAGCAGCCATCAGGGGAGCTCCTATAATTCACCCCTCCACTTT. Translating gives CASSHQGSSYNSPLHF.